Here is one TCR beta chain with its context. These data belong to a study of control samples from healthy donors and cancer patients. Germline CDR1 reads SGHTA; CDR2 reads FQGNSA. The CDR3 has 11 residues. V was shortened by 8 bases and J by 8 bases, with 12 bases between the two germline ends. Generated by immunoSEQ multiplex PCR, the TCRdb table keeps only in-frame clones and is missing some. The table includes 100,000 to 150,000 clones, roughly 91% detected once. The clonotype was recovered from a man aged 45-65 years with head and neck cancer. V usage is TRBV7-2 and J usage is TRBJ1-1; D not resolved. Input material: PBMCs. CDR3 coding DNA: TGTGCCAGCGGAAGCTCCGGCGAAGCTTTCTTT. Its translation: CASGSSGEAFF.